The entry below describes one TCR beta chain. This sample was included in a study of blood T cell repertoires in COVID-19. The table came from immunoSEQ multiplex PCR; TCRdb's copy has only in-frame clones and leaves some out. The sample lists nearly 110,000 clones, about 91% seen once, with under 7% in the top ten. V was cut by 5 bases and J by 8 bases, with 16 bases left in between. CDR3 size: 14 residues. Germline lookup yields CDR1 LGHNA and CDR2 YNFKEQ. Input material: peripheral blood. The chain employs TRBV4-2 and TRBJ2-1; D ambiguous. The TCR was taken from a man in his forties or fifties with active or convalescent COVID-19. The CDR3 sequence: CASSTPGRTDEQFF. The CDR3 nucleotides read TGTGCCAGCAGCACTCCTGGTCGAACTGATGAGCAGTTCTTC.